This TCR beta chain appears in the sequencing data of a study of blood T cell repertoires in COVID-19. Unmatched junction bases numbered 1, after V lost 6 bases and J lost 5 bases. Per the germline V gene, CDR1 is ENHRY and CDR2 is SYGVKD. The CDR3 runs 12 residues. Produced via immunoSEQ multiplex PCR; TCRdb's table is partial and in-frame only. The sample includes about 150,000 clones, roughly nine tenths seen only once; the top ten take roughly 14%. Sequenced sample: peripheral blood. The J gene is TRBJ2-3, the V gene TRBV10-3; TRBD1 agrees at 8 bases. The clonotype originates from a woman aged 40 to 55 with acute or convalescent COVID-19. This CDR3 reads CAISDRGDTQYF. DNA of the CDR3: TGTGCCATCAGCGACAGGGGAGATACGCAGTATTTT.